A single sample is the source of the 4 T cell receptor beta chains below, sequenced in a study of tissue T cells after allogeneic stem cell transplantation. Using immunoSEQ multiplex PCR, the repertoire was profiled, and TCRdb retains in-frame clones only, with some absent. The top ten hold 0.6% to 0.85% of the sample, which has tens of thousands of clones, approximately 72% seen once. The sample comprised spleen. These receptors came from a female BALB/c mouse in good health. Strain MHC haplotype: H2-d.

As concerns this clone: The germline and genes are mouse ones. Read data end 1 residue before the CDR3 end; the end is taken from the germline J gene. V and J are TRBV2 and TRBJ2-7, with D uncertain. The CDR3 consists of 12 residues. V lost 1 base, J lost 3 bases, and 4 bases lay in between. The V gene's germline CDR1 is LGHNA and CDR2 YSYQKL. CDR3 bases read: TGTGCCAGCAGCCAAGCCAGCTATGAACAGTAC. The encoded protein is CASSQASYEQY. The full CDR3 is CASSQASYEQYF.

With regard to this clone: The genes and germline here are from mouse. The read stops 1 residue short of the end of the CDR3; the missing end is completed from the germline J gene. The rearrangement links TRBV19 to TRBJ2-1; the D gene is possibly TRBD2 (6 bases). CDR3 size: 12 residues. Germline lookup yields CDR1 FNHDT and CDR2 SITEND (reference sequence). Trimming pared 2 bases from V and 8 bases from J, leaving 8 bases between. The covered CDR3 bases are TGTGCCAGCAGTATTGGGGGACCTGAGCAGTTC. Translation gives CASSIGGPEQF. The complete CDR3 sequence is CASSIGGPEQFF.

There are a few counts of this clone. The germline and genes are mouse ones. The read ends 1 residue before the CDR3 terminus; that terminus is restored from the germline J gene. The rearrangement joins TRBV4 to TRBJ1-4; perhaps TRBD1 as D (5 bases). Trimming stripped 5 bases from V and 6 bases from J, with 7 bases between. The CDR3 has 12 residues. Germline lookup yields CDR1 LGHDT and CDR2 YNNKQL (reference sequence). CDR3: CASSPTDERLFF. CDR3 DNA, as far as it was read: TGTGCCAGCAGCCCGACAGACGAAAGATTATTT.

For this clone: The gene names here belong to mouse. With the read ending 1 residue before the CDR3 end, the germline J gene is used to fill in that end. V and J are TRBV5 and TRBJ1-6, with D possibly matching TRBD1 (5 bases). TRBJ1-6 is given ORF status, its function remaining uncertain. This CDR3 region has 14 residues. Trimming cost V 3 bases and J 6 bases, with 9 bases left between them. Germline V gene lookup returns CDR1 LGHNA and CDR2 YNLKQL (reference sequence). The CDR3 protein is CASSHDRFNSPLYF. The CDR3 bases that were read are TGTGCCAGCAGCCACGACAGATTTAATTCGCCCCTCTAC.